This passage covers 10 T cell receptor beta chains from one sample sequenced in a study of T cells in Graves' hyperthyroidism and ophthalmopathy. Using RNA transcripts as the source, TCR beta CDR3 regions were amplified. The HTBI primer set drove a first-round RT-PCR of the TCR CDR3. TCRdb re-called the multiplex PCR reads through MiXCR, storing one row per CDR3 protein. The sample holds about half a million distinct CDR3 sequences, around a fifth seen once. Sample: blood. The receptor set was obtained from a woman aged 65 to 85 with Graves' ophthalmopathy.

V gene TRBV5-1 combines with J gene TRBJ2-1, with D perhaps TRBD1 (6 bases). The V gene's germline CDR1 is SGHRS and CDR2 YFSETQ. Trimming cost V 4 bases and J 8 bases, with 19 bases left between them. There are 15 residues in the CDR3. The CDR3 sequence is CASSPGVSSFDEQFF. The DNA of the CDR3 is TGCGCCAGCAGCCCAGGGGTCTCCAGTTTCGATGAGCAGTTCTTC. The entire variable domain, with the rest obtained from reference TRBV5-1 and TRBJ2-1, is as follows: KAGVTQTPRYLIKTRGQQVTLSCSPISGHRSVSWYQQTPGQGLQFLFEYFSETQRNKGNFPGRFSGRQFSNSRSEMNVSTLELGDSALYLCASSPGVSSFDEQFFGPGTRLTVL.

This clonotype has at least ten counts. This chain uses TRBV20-1 with TRBJ2-5, with TRBD1 matching 9 bases. V gave up 3 bases and J gave up 4 bases; unmatched junction bases: 6. The CDR3 contains 14 residues. Germline lookup yields CDR1 DFQATT and CDR2 SNEGSKA (reference sequence). The CDR3 region is CSASGTGGRETQYF. CDR3 sequence (DNA): TGCAGTGCTAGCGGTACAGGGGGCCGAGAGACCCAGTACTTC.

This clonotype was detected only a few times. The rearrangement uses TRBV10-3 and TRBJ2-1, with 7 positions matching TRBD2. Germline lookup yields CDR1 ENHRY and CDR2 SYGVKD. The ends lost 2 bases at V and 4 bases at J; junction bases unmatched: 14. The CDR3 contains 18 residues. The CDR3 region has the DNA TGTGCCATCAGTGAGGCCAGAGGCGCGGGAGTGGGTTACAATGAGCAGTTCTTC. It yields the protein CAISEARGAGVGYNEQFF.

This clonotype has only a few counts. The chain uses TRBV9 and TRBJ1-6; 9 bases align to TRBD1. The trim removed 3 bases at V and 7 bases at J, leaving 8 bases unmatched. Germline loops: CDR1 SGDLS, CDR2 YYNGEE. The CDR3 has 16 amino acids. Written as DNA, the CDR3 is TGTGCCAGCAGCGCACAGGGGGCTCTGGGAAATTCACCCCTCCACTTT. This gives the protein CASSAQGALGNSPLHF.

In this sample, this clonotype turned up once. V gene TRBV5-6 combines with J gene TRBJ1-2, with TRBD1 identical over 8 bases. CDR1 and CDR2 (germline): SGHDT, YYEEEE. The CDR3 loop spans 18 amino acids. V lost 4 bases and J lost 5; bases outside the gene matches: 19. The CDR3 nucleotides are TGTGCCAGCAGCCTATCTAATCGGGACAGGAGACGAAATTATGGCTACACCTTC. Its protein product is CASSLSNRDRRRNYGYTF.

J is TRBJ2-2 and V is TRBV2, with 7 bases identical to TRBD2. The J segment lost 6 bases and the V segment lost 6 bases, leaving 13 bases of the junction unmatched. The CDR3 has 16 residues. Per the germline V gene, CDR1 is SNHLY and CDR2 is FYNNEI. The CDR3 region has the DNA TGTGCCAGCAGAGAGACTAGCAGCCGGATCCCCGGGGAGCTGTTTTTT. Translated, it gives CASRETSSRIPGELFF.

The chain couples TRBV4-2 to TRBJ2-2; a weak D match, TRBD2 (6 bases). Germline V gives CDR1 LGHNA, CDR2 YNFKEQ. This CDR3 contains 17 residues. Trimming took off 0 bases at V and 2 bases at J, with 13 bases between the two ends. As DNA, the CDR3 is TGTGCCAGCAGCCAAGACGTCGGGGGATCAAACACCGGGGAGCTGTTTTTT. Translated, it gives CASSQDVGGSNTGELFF.

This chain uses TRBV2 with TRBJ2-7, with a tentative D call TRBD2 (6 bases). The CDR3 sequence is 14 residues long. V lost 5 bases, J lost 5 bases, and 16 bases lay in between. Germline CDR1 and CDR2: SNHLY and FYNNEI. The CDR3 loop is CASSSDGSHNEQYF. CDR3 sequence (DNA): TGTGCCAGCAGTTCGGACGGGAGTCATAACGAGCAGTACTTC.

This chain joins TRBV4-2 and TRBJ1-5; 9 bases are shared with TRBD1. Trimming at V came to 2 bases and at J to 3 bases, leaving 8 bases not matched to a gene. The CDR3 is made up of 17 amino acids. Germline V gene sequence: CDR1 LGHNA, CDR2 YNFKEQ. Written as DNA, the CDR3 is TGTGCCAGCAGCCAACTAGGGGGGGACAGGGACAATCAGCCCCAGCATTTT. It is translated as CASSQLGGDRDNQPQHF.

This rearrangement joins TRBV25-1 to TRBJ2-7, with D perhaps TRBD2 (6 bases). V lost 4 bases to trimming and J lost 3 bases, with 13 bases between them. From germline, CDR1 is MGHDK and CDR2 SYGVNS. This CDR3 contains 14 residues. The CDR3 DNA is TGTGCCAGCAGTGGCTGGGTCGGGAGCTACGAGCAGTACTTC. Amino acid sequence: CASSGWVGSYEQYF.